The text below deals with one T cell receptor (beta chain). Its antigen is not identified. The study pooled second doses at about 4 or about 12 weeks. Libraries were prepared by immunoSEQ multiplex PCR; TCRdb keeps only in-frame clonotypes and omits some of them. This table has about 110,000 clones, about 95% appearing once. Per germline, CDR1 SEHNR and CDR2 FQNEAQ (reference sequence). V was cut by 0 bases and J by 5 bases, with 11 bases left in between. The CDR3 contains 14 residues. The data were taken from a study of T cell responses to AZD1222 COVID-19 vaccine. Broader study findings: Donors were chiefly white British, with a greater number of females, and clonal diversity was perhaps underestimated. Reportedly, close to half of spike-specific TCRs are directed against unmutated variant regions. The study found vaccine-associated CD4 TCRs spanning spike, dominant at 160-218 and 743-854.

The gene calls are TRBV7-9 and TRBJ2-7, with D possibly being TRBD1 (5 bases). The source of this sequence is an adult who received the AZD1222 COVID-19 vaccine. This sample comprised peripheral blood, obtained 28 days after the second AZD1222 dose. CDR3 residues: CASSLAQGGNEQYF. DNA for the CDR3: TGTGCCAGCAGCTTAGCGCAGGGCGGAAACGAGCAGTACTTC. The full variable domain, with the rest looked up from reference TRBV7-9 and TRBJ2-7, is DTGVSQNPRHKITKRGQNVTFRCDPISEHNRLYWYRQTLGQGPEFLTYFQNEAQLEKSRLLSDRFSAERPKGSFSTLEIQRTEQGDSAMYLCASSLAQGGNEQYFGPGTRLTVT.